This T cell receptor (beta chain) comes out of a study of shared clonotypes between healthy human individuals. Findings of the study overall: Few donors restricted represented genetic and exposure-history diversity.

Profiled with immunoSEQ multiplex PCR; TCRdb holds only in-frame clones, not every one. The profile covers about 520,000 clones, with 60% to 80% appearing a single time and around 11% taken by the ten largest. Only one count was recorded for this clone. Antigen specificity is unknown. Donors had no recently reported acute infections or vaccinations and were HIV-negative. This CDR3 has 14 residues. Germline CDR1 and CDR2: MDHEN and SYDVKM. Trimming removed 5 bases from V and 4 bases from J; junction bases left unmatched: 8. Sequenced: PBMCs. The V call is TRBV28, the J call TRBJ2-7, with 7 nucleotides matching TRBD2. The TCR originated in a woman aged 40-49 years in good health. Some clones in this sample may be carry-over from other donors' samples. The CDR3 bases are TGTGCCAGCAGTACACTCTCCGGGGGGTACGAGCAGTACTTC. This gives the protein CASSTLSGGYEQYF.